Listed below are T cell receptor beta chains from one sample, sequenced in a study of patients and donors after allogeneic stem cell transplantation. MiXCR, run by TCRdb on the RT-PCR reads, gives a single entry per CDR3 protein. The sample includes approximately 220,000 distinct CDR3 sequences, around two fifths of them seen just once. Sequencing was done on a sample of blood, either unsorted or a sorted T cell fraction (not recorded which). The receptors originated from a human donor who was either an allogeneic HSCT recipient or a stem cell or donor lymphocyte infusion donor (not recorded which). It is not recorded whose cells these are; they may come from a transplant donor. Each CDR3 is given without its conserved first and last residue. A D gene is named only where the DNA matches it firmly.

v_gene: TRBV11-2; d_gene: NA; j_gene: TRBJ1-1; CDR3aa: ASSPPWGNTEAF
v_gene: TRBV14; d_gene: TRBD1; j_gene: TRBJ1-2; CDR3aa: ASSQFRTGGYGYT
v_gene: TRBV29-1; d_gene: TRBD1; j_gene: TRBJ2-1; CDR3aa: SVPRDRGSHEQF
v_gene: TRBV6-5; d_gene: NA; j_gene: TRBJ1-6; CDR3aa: ASTPLGPLYNSPLH
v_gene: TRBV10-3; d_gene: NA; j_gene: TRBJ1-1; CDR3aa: AISESEGTEAF
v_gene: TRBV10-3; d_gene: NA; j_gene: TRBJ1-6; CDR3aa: AISDQSNSPLH
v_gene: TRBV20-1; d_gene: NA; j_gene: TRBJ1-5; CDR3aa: SARPDSNQPQH
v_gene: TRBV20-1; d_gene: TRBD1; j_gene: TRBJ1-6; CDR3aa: SARGTGGLGSYNSPLH
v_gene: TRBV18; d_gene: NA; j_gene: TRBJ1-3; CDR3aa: ASSLQTPSSGNTIY
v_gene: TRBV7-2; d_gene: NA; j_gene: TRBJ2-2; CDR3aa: ASSVMGSTGELF